The TCR beta chain described here comes from a study of shared clonotypes between healthy human individuals. In the study overall: CD4 naive and CD4 memory each took three plates per donor, while CD8 naive took two and CD8 memory one.

With regard to this clone: Other DNA sequences in the sample encode the same CDR3.

The authors distributed each subset's genomic DNA evenly over several immunoSEQ plates. The assay was immunoSEQ multiplex PCR, and TCRdb's table has in-frame clones only and misses some. The sample contains some 1,600,000 clones, 98% of which appear only once. This TCR came from a man aged 25-40 years in good health. The sequenced material came from naive CD4+ T cells sorted from blood. Subset indicated: CD45RA+ positively selected.

The CDR3 loop reads CASRAASSYEQYF. The CDR3 DNA reads TGTGCCAGTAGGGCAGCGAGCTCCTACGAGCAGTACTTC. The chain carries TRBV19 and TRBJ2-7; D gene uncertain. The V gene's germline CDR1 is LNHDA and CDR2 SQIVND (reference sequence). V was pared by 6 bases and J by 0 bases, with 9 bases between. The CDR3 has 13 residues.